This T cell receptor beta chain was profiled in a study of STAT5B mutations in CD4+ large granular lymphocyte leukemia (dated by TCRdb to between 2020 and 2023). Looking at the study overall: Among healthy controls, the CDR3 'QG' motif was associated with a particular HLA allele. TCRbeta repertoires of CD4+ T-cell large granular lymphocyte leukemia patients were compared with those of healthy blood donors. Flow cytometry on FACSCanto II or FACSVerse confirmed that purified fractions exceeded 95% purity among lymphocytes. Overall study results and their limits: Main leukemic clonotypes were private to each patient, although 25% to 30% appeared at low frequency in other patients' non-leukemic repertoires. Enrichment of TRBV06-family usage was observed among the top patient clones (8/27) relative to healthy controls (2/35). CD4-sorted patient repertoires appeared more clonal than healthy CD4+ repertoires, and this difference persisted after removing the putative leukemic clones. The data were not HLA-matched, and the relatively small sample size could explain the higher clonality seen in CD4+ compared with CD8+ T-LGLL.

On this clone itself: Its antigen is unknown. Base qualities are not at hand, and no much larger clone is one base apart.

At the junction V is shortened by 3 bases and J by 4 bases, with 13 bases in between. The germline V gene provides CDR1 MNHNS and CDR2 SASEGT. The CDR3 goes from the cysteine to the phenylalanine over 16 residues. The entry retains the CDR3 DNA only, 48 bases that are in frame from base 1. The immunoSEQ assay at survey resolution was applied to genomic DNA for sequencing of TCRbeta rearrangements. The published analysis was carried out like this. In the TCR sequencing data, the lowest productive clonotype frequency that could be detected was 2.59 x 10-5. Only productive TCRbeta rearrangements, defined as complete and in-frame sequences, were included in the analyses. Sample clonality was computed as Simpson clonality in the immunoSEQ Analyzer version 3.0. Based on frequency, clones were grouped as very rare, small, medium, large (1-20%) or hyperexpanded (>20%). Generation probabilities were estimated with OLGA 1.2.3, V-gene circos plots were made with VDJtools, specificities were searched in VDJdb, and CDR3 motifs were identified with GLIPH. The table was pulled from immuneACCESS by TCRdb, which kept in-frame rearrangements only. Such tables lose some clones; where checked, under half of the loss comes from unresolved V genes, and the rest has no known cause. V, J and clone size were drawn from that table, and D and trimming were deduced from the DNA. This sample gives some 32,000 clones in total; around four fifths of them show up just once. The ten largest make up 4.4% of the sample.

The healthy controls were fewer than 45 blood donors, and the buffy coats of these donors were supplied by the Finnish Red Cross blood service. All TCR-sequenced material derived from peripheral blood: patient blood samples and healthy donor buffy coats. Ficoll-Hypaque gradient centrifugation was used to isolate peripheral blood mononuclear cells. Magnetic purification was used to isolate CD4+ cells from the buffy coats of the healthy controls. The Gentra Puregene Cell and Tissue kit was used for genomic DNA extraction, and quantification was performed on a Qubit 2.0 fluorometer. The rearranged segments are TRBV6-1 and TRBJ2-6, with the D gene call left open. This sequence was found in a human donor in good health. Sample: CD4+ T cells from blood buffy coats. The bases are TGTGCCAGCAGTGAGGACGCTGCTATGGGGGCCAACGTCCTGACTTTC. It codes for CASSEDAAMGANVLTF.